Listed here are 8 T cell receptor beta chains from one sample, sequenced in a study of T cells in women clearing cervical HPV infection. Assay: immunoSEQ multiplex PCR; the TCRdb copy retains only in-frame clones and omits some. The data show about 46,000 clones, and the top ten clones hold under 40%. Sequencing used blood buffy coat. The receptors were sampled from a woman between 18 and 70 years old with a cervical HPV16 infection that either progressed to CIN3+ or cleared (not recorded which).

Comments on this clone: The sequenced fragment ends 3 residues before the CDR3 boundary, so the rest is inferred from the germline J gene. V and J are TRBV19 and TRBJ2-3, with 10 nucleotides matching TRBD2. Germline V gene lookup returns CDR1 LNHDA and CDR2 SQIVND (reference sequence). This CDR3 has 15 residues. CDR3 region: CASSISGRIQETQYF. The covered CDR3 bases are TGTGCCAGTAGTATTAGCGGGAGGATTCAAGAGACG. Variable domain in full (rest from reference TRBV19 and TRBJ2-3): DGGITQSPKYLFRKEGQNVTLSCEQNLNHDAMYWYRQDPGQGLRLIYYSQIVNDFQKGDIAEGYSVSREKKESFPLTVTSAQKNPTAFYLCASSISGRIQETQYFGPGTRLTVL.

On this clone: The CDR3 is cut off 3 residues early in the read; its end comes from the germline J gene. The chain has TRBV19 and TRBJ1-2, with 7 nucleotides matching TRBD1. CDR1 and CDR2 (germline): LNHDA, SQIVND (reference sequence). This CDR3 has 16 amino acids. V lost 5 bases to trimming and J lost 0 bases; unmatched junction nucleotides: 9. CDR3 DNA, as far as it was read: TGTGCCAGTAGTTCGCGACAGGGAGGCACTAACTATGGC. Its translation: CASSSRQGGTNYG. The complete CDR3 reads CASSSRQGGTNYGYTF.

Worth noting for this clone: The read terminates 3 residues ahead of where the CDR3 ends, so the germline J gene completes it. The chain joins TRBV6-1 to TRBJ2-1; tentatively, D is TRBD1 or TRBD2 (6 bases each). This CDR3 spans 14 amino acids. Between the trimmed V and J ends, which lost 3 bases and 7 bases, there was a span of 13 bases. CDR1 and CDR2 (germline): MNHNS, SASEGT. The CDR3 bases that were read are TGTGCCAGCAGTGATGGTCAGGGGAGGAATGAG. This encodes CASSDGQGRNE. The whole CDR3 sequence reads CASSDGQGRNEQFF.

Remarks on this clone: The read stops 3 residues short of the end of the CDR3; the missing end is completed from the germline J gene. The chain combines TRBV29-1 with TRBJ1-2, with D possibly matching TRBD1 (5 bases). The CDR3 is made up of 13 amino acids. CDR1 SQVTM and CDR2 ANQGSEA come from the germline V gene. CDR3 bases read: TGCAGCGCGACCCCGGCCGGGGGTTCTGAC. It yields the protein CSATPAGGSD. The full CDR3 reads CSATPAGGSDYTF.

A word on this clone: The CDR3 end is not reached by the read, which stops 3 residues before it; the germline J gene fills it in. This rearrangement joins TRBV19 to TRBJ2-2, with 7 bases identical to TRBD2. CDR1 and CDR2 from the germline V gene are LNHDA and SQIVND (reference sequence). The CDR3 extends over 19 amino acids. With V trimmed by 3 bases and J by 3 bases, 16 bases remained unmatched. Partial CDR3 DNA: TGTGCCAGTAGTATTCAACCTAGCGGTTCAGGTAGTGACACCGGGGAG. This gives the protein CASSIQPSGSGSDTGE. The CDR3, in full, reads CASSIQPSGSGSDTGELFF.

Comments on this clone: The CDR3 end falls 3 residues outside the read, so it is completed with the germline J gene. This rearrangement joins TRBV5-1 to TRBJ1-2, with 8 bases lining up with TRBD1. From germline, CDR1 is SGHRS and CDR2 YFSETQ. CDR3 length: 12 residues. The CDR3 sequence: CASSLDRGGYTF. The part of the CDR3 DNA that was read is TGCGCCAGCAGCTTGGACAGGGGGGGC.

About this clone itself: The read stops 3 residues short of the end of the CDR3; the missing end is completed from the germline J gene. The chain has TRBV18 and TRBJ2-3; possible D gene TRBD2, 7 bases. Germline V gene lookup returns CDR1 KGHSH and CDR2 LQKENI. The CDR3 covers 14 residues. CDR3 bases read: TGTGCCAGCTCACTTCAGGGGAGGGATCAGCCG. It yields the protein CASSLQGRDQP. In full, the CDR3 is CASSLQGRDQPQYF.

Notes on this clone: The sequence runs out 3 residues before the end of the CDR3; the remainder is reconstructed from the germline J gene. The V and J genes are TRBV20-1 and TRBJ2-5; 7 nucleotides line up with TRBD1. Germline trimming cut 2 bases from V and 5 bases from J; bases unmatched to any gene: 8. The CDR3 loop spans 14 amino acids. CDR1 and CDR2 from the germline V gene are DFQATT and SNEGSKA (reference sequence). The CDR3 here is CSARRGRGLETQYF. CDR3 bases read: TGCAGTGCTAGACGGGGCAGGGGGTTGGAGACC.